Shown below are 10 T cell receptor beta chains from a single sample sequenced in a study of radiation and T cells in renal cell carcinoma. The time point here: blood 2 weeks post-SBRT. The treatment: 15 Gy SBRT to primary tumor, nephrectomy 4 weeks later. Using immunoSEQ multiplex PCR, the repertoire was profiled, and TCRdb retains in-frame clones only, with some absent. The sample includes about 49,000 clones, 80% of them seen just once. Specimen: blood, collected from a patient whose treatment included radiotherapy and nephrectomy. The source of these receptors is an older woman with renal cell carcinoma.

This clone has more than one count but fewer than ten. V is TRBV5-4 and J is TRBJ2-1; D may be TRBD1 (7 bases). Trimming removed 6 bases from V and 1 base from J, with 20 bases in between. The CDR3 is 17 residues long. Germline assignment: CDR1 SGHNT and CDR2 YYREEE (reference sequence). In nucleotides, the CDR3 is TGTGCCAGCATGGCAGGGGGAGTAGCGGATTCCTACAATGAGCAGTTCTTC. Its protein is CASMAGGVADSYNEQFF.

The rearrangement joins TRBV27 to TRBJ2-7; D remains ambiguous. Germline CDR1 MNHEY, CDR2 SMNVEV (reference sequence). The CDR3 consists of 15 residues. Between the trimmed V and J ends, which lost 5 bases and 0 bases, there was a span of 14 bases. The CDR3 coding sequence is TGTGCCAGCAGTCATTACCCCGACGCCTCCTACGAGCAGTACTTC. Amino acids: CASSHYPDASYEQYF.

The J gene is TRBJ1-3, the V gene TRBV10-3; D not certain. The length of the CDR3 is 17 residues. Trimming removed 6 bases from V and 0 bases from J, with 18 bases in between. CDR1 and CDR2 from the germline V gene are ENHRY and SYGVKD. In nucleotides, the CDR3 is TGTGCCATCAGACCAGGACCGGACTGGAGCTCTGGAAACACCATATATTTT. As protein: CAIRPGPDWSSGNTIYF.

CDR3 sequence: CASSLVAGSSYEQYF. CDR3 nucleotide sequence: TGCGCCAGCAGCTTGGTGGCGGGGAGCTCCTACGAGCAGTACTTC. This rearrangement joins TRBV5-1 to TRBJ2-7; possible D gene TRBD2, 6 bases. Germline loops: CDR1 SGHRS, CDR2 YFSETQ. V lost 0 bases, J lost 0 bases, and 10 bases lay in between. The CDR3 has 15 residues.

The chain uses TRBV5-1 and TRBJ2-5, with 9 bases matching TRBD2. V lost 3 bases, J lost 5 bases, and 5 bases stayed unmatched. The length of the CDR3 is 14 residues. The germline V gene has CDR1 SGHRS and CDR2 YFSETQ. CDR3 residues: CASSYAGGRETQYF. CDR3 nucleotides: TGCGCCAGCAGCTACGCGGGGGGGCGGGAGACCCAGTACTTC.

The gene calls are TRBV25-1 and TRBJ2-7; D possibly corresponds to TRBD1 (6 bases). The ends were cut back, 1 base at V and 5 bases at J, with 12 bases in the middle. The CDR3 contains 14 residues. Germline lookup yields CDR1 MGHDK and CDR2 SYGVNS. The CDR3 DNA is TGTGCCAGCAGTGAATGGGGAAAGGGGGACGAGCAGTACTTC. Its translation: CASSEWGKGDEQYF.

V gene TRBV6-5 combines with J gene TRBJ2-7; 9 bases are a match to TRBD1. V lost 6 bases to trimming and J lost 5 bases; unmatched junction nucleotides: 11. The V gene's germline CDR1 is MNHEY and CDR2 SVGAGI. The CDR3 consists of 15 residues. The CDR3 reads CASSPGTGKPHEQYF. The CDR3 DNA reads as TGTGCCAGCAGCCCTGGGACAGGGAAGCCCCACGAGCAGTACTTC.

V is TRBV5-4 and J is TRBJ2-5; tentatively, D is TRBD1 or TRBD2 (7 bases each). The CDR3 sequence is 16 residues long. V dropped 2 bases and J dropped 3 bases, with 17 bases sitting between them. Per germline, CDR1 SGHNT and CDR2 YYREEE (reference sequence). CDR3 coding DNA: TGTGCCAGCAGCTTACAGGGGAGGGTCCGGAAAGAGACCCAGTACTTC. Its protein product is CASSLQGRVRKETQYF.

This rearrangement joins TRBV11-3 to TRBJ2-7, with 9 bases identical to TRBD1. V lost 5 bases, J lost 6 bases, and 5 bases stayed unmatched. This CDR3 is 13 amino acids long. CDR1 is SGHNT, CDR2 YENEEA, per germline. The DNA of the CDR3 is TGTGCCAGCAGCCGGGACAGGGCCTCCGAGCAGTACTTC. Translation: CASSRDRASEQYF.

A few counts support this clone. The chain links TRBV6-5 to TRBJ1-1; possible D gene TRBD1, 5 bases. CDR1 MNHEY and CDR2 SVGAGI come from the germline V gene. CDR3 length: 14 amino acids. V dropped 0 bases and J dropped 0 bases, with 5 bases sitting between them. CDR3 region: CASSYSTVNTEAFF. The CDR3 region has the DNA TGTGCCAGCAGTTACTCGACAGTGAACACTGAAGCTTTCTTT.